One sample yielded the 8 T cell receptor beta chains listed below, sequenced in a study of blood T cell repertoires in COVID-19. Generated by immunoSEQ multiplex PCR, the TCRdb table keeps only in-frame clones and is missing some. Of roughly 84,000 clones in the sample, approximately 80% were seen once. Material for sequencing was peripheral blood. The receptor set was obtained from a woman over 75 with acute or convalescent COVID-19.

The chain recombines TRBV28 with TRBJ2-1; a possible D gene is TRBD2 (6 bases). The V gene's germline CDR1 is MDHEN and CDR2 SYDVKM. Trimming stripped 6 bases from V and 1 base from J, with 13 bases between. This CDR3 is built from 15 residues. The CDR3 coding sequence is TGTGCCAGCAGAGGAGGGTTGATTTCCTACAATGAGCAGTTCTTC. Translated, it gives CASRGGLISYNEQFF.

The CDR3 reads CAISPSGSNTGELFF. The CDR3 DNA reads as TGTGCCATCAGCCCTAGCGGGTCGAACACCGGGGAGCTGTTTTTT. The chain is built from TRBV10-3 and TRBJ2-2, with 8 bases that match TRBD2. V lost 6 bases to trimming and J lost 0 bases; unmatched junction nucleotides: 3. The germline gives CDR1 ENHRY, CDR2 SYGVKD. The CDR3 totals 15 residues.

The chain combines TRBV6-4 with TRBJ1-1, with TRBD1 identical over 10 bases. CDR1 is MRHNA and CDR2 is SNTAGT in the germline V gene. CDR3 length: 15 residues. Unmatched junction bases numbered 1, after V lost 2 bases and J lost 1 base. The CDR3 loop is CASSDRTGGNTEAFF. The CDR3 bases are TGTGCCAGCAGTGACAGGACAGGGGGGAACACTGAAGCTTTCTTT.

This rearrangement joins TRBV18 to TRBJ1-1; perhaps TRBD1 as D (5 bases). Trimming left V 2 bases short and J 1 base short, with 11 bases between. The germline V gene encodes CDR1 KGHSH and CDR2 LQKENI. The CDR3 is 15 residues long. The CDR3 DNA sequence: TGTGCCAGCTCACCAACCGCCCAGGGGAACACTGAAGCTTTCTTT. Translation gives CASSPTAQGNTEAFF.

The chain has TRBV30 and TRBJ1-2, with D possibly being TRBD1 (5 bases). V gave up 0 bases and J gave up 1 base, with 9 bases separating them. Per the germline V gene, CDR1 is GTSNPN and CDR2 is SVGIG (reference sequence). The CDR3 consists of 14 residues. The CDR3 loop reads CAWSVNRFNYGYTF. CDR3 nucleotide sequence: TGTGCCTGGAGTGTGAACAGGTTTAACTATGGCTACACCTTC. The variable domain in full, completed from reference TRBV30 and TRBJ1-2, reads SQTIHQWPATLVQPVGSPLSLECTVEGTSNPNLYWYRQAAGRGLQLLFYSVGIGQISSEVPQNLSASRPQDRQFILSSKKLLLSDSGFYLCAWSVNRFNYGYTFGSGTRLTVV.

The chain carries TRBV10-3 and TRBJ2-2, with 7 bases that match TRBD1. Germline CDR1 is ENHRY and CDR2 is SYGVKD. V lost 0 bases and J lost 7; bases outside the gene matches: 5. This CDR3 is built from 15 residues. CDR3 sequence (DNA): TGTGCCATCAGTGAGTCGAGGACAGGCAGCGGGGAGCTGTTTTTT. It yields the protein CAISESRTGSGELFF.

The rearrangement uses TRBV27 and TRBJ2-1, with D perhaps matching TRBD2 (5 bases). With 7 bases removed from V and 7 bases from J, the gap between germline ends came to 17 bases. This CDR3 has 14 residues. Germline CDR1 reads MNHEY; CDR2 reads SMNVEV (reference sequence). The CDR3 loop is CASNRGGSGNEQFF. The DNA for the CDR3 is TGTGCCAGCAACCGCGGAGGCTCGGGGAATGAGCAGTTCTTC.

The rearrangement links TRBV9 to TRBJ1-6, with TRBD1 matching 8 bases. Germline CDR1 reads SGDLS; CDR2 reads YYNGEE. V trimming: 7 bases; J trimming: 2 bases; junction bases outside the gene matches: 8. CDR3 length: 16 amino acids. The CDR3 DNA is TGTGCCAGCGGACAACAGGGGGAGCCCTATAATTCACCCCTCCACTTT. Translation: CASGQQGEPYNSPLHF.